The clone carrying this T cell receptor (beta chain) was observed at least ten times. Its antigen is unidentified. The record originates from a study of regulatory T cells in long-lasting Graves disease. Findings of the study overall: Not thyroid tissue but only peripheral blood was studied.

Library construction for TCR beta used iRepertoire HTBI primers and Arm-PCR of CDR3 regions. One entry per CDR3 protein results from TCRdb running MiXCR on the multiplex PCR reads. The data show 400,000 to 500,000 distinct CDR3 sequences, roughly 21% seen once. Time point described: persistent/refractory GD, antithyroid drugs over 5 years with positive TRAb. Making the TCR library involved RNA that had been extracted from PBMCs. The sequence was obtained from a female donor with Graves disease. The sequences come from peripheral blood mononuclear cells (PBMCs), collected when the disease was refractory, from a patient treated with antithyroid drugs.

CDR3 amino acids: CASSLWDLRGETQYF. The CDR3 DNA reads as TGTGCCAGCAGCCTCTGGGACCTCCGGGGAGAGACCCAGTACTTC. The chain recombines TRBV11-3 with TRBJ2-5; possibly TRBD1 or TRBD2 for D (5 bases each). The CDR3 totals 15 residues. The V gene lost 5 bases and the J gene lost 4 bases, with 17 bases spanning the gap. Germline V gives CDR1 SGHNT, CDR2 YENEEA. The entire variable domain, with the rest obtained from reference TRBV11-3 and TRBJ2-5, is as follows: EAGVVQSPRYKIIEKKQPVAFWCNPISGHNTLYWYLQNLGQGPELLIRYENEEAVDDSQLPKDRFSAERLKGVDSTLKIQPAELGDSAVYLCASSLWDLRGETQYFGPGTRLLVL.